This T cell receptor beta chain was profiled in a study of cytomegalovirus exposure and HLA in healthy donors. Study-level results: Reported performance of the classifier showed diagnosis of cytomegalovirus status with high specificity and sensitivity.

This clone was seen just once. Its cognate antigen is unknown. Amplification used 60 Vbeta primers and 13 Jbeta primers. Clones were read by immunoSEQ multiplex PCR, and TCRdb kept only the in-frame ones, dropping some. The table records about 190,000 clones, around 75% of them present only once. This CDR3 contains 14 residues. Trimming removed 10 bases from V and 2 bases from J; junction bases left unmatched: 4. Germline V lookup: CDR1 ENHRY, CDR2 SYGVKD. Everyone who donated was a healthy bone marrow donor. The sequenced sample was PBMCs. The chain employs TRBV10-3 and TRBJ2-7, with TRBD2 matching over 14 bases. The TCR originated in a woman aged 30 to 39 in good health and CMV-seropositive. The CDR3 DNA sequence: TGTGCCACCGGGACTAGCGGGGGTACCTACGAGCAGTACTTC. Protein: CATGTSGGTYEQYF.